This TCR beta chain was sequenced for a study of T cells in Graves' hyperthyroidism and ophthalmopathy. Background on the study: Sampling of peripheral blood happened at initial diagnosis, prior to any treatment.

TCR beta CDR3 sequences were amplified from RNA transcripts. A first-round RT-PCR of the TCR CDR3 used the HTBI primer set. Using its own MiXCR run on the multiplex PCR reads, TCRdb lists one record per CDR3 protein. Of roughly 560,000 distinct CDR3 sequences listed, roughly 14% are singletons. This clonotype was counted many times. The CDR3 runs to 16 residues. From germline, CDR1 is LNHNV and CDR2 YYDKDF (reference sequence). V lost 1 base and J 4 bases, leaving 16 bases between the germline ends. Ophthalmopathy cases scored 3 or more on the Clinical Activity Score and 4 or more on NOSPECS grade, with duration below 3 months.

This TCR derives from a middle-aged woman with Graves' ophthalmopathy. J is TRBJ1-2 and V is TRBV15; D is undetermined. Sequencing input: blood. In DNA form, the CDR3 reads TGTGCCACCAGCAGAGGGTGGAACAGTATTATCTATGGCTACACCTTC. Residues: CATSRGWNSIIYGYTF. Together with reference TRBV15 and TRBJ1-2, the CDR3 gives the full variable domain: DAMVIQNPRYQVTQFGKPVTLSCSQTLNHNVMYWYQQKSSQAPKLLFHYYDKDFNNEADTPDNFQSRRPNTSFCFLDIRSPGLGDTAMYLCATSRGWNSIIYGYTFGSGTRLTVV.